This TCR beta chain was captured by sequencing in a study of shared clonotypes between healthy human individuals. Only in-frame clones appear in the TCRdb table, and some are missing; sequencing was by immunoSEQ multiplex PCR. The table shows 400,000 to 500,000 clones, with around 80% occurring only once. The germline V gene has CDR1 LGHNT and CDR2 FRNRAP. J lost 4 bases, V lost 3 bases, and 8 bases had no gene match. This CDR3 comprises 17 residues. The material sequenced was PBMCs. The rearrangement joins TRBV12-5 to TRBJ2-3, with 12 bases matching TRBD1. The TCR originated in a woman in her 40s in good health. Some clones in this sample may be carry-over from other donors' samples. CDR3 protein: CASGFLTGTGGPDTQYF. The CDR3 coding sequence is TGTGCTAGTGGTTTCCTCACCGGGACAGGGGGCCCAGATACGCAGTATTTT. Full variable domain (missing parts from reference TRBV12-5 and TRBJ2-3): DARVTQTPRHKVTEMGQEVTMRCQPILGHNTVFWYRQTMMQGLELLAYFRNRAPLDDSGMPKDRFSAEMPDATLATLKIQPSEPRDSAVYFCASGFLTGTGGPDTQYFGPGTRLTVL.